The sequence of this T cell receptor beta chain was determined in a study of T cells in Graves' hyperthyroidism and ophthalmopathy. Amplified TCR beta CDR3 regions derived from RNA transcripts. The HTBI primer set was used in a first-round RT-PCR of the TCR CDR3. TCRdb reanalysed the multiplex PCR reads using MiXCR and keeps one entry per CDR3 protein. Of under 200,000 distinct CDR3 sequences listed, over 8% are singletons. V lost 1 base and J 7 bases, leaving 11 bases between the germline ends. The CDR3 has 14 residues. CDR1 and CDR2 (germline): LGHNA, YNFKEQ. Hyperthyroidism patients were newly diagnosed, had disease duration under 2 months, and were aged 18 to 65 years. Clinical symptoms, serum thyroxine, TRAb, thyroid ultrasound and orbital computed tomography established diagnosis.

This receptor was obtained from a woman aged 18-29 years with Graves' hyperthyroidism that later progressed to Graves' ophthalmopathy. Specimen: blood. The chain carries TRBV4-2 and TRBJ1-5; no reliable D call. CDR3 DNA sequence: TGTGCCAGCAGCCAAGCGACGGGAGAACAGCCCCAGCATTTT. Translated: CASSQATGEQPQHF.